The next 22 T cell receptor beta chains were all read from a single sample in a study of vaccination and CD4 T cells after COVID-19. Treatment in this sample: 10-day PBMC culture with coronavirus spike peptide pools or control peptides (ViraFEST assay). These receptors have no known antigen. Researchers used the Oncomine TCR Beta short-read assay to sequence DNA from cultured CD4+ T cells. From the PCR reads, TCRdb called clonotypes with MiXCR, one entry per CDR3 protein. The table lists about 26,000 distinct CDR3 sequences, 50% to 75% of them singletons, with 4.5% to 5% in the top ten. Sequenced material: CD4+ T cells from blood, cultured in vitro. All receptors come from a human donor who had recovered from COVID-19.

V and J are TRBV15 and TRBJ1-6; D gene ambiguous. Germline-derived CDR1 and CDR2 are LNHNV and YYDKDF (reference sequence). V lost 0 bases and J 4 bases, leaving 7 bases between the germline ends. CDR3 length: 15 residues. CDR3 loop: CATSRDRLYNSPLHF. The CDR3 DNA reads TGTGCCACCAGCAGAGACCGGCTTTATAATTCACCCCTCCACTTT.

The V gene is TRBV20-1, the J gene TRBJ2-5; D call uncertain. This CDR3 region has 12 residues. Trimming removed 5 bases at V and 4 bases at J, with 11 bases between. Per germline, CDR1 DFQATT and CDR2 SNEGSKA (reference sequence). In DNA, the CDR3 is TGCAGTGCTCCTGGGAAAGTAGAGACCCAGTACTTC. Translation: CSAPGKVETQYF.

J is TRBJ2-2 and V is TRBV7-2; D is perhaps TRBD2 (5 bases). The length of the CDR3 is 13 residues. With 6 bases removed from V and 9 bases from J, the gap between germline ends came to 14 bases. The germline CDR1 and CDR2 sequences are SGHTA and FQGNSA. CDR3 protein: CASRGSGIWELFF. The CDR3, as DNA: TGTGCCAGCAGAGGCTCGGGGATTTGGGAGCTGTTTTTT. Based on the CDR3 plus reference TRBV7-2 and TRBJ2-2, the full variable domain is GAGVSQSPSNKVTEKGKDVELRCDPISGHTALYWYRQSLGQGLEFLIYFQGNSAPDKSGLPSDRFSAERTGGSVSTLTIQRTQQEDSAVYLCASRGSGIWELFFGEGSRLTVL.

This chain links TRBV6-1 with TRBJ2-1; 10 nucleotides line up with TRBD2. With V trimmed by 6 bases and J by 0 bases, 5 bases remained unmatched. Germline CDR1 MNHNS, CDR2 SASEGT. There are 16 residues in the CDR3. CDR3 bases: TGTGCCAGCAGACAACTAGCGGGGACCTCCTACAATGAGCAGTTCTTC. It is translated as CASRQLAGTSYNEQFF.

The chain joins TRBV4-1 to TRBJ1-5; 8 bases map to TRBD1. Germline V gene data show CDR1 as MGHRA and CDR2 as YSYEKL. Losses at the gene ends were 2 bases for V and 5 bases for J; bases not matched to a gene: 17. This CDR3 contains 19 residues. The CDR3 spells CASSQPYGRGPGGYQPQHF. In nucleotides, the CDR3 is TGCGCCAGCAGCCAACCTTATGGGAGGGGGCCAGGGGGCTATCAGCCCCAGCATTTT.

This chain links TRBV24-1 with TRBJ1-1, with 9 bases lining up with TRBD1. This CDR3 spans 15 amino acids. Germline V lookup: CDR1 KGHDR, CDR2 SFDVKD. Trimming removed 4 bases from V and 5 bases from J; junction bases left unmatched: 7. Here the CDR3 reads CATSENGQGRTEAFF. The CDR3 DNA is TGTGCCACCAGTGAGAATGGACAGGGGCGAACTGAAGCTTTCTTT.

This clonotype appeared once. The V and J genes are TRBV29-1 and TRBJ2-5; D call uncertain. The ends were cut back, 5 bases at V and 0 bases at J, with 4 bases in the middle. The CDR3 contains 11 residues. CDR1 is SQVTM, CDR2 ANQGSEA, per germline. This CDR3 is CSVPNQETQYF. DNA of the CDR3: TGCAGCGTTCCGAACCAAGAGACCCAGTACTTC.

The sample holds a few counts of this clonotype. As DNA, the CDR3 is TGTGCCAGCAGCCCCGTACTAGCGGGTGGGGGCGAGGCCCAGTACTTC. Protein product: CASSPVLAGGGEAQYF. The chain recombines TRBV7-2 with TRBJ2-5; 9 nucleotides align to TRBD2. The CDR3 runs 16 residues. Germline V gives CDR1 SGHTA, CDR2 FQGNSA. V shed 5 bases, J shed 9 bases, and the junction held 16 bases outside the gene matches.

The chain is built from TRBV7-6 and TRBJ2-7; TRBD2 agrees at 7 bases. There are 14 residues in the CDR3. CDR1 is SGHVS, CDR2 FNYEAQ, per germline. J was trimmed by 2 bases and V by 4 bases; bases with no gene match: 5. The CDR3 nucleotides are TGTGCCAGCAGCTGGGAGGGCGGGCCCTACGAGCAGTACTTC. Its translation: CASSWEGGPYEQYF.

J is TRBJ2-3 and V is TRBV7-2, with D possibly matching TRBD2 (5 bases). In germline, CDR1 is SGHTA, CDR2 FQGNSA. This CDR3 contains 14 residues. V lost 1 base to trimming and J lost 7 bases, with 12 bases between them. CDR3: CASSLGGSLNTQYF. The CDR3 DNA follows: TGTGCCAGCAGCTTAGGCGGGTCCCTTAATACGCAGTATTTT. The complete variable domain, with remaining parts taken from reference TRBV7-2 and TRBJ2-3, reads GAGVSQSPSNKVTEKGKDVELRCDPISGHTALYWYRQSLGQGLEFLIYFQGNSAPDKSGLPSDRFSAERTGGSVSTLTIQRTQQEDSAVYLCASSLGGSLNTQYFGPGTRLTVL.

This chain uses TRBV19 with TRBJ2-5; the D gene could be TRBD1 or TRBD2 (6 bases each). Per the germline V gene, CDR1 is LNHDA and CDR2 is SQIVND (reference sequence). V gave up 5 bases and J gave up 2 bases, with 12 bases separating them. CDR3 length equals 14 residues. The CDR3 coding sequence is TGTGCCAGTAGTTCCCAAGGGGGGCAAGAGACCCAGTACTTC. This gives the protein CASSSQGGQETQYF.

CDR3 bases: TGTGCCAGCAGTCGCCTACCCGGAGAGACCCAGTACTTC. Protein product: CASSRLPGETQYF. The rearrangement uses TRBV6-2 or TRBV6-3 and TRBJ2-5; unclear D gene. Trimming removed 5 bases from V and 4 bases from J, with 11 bases in between. The CDR3 is 13 amino acids. Germline V lookup: CDR1 MNHEY, CDR2 SVGEGT.

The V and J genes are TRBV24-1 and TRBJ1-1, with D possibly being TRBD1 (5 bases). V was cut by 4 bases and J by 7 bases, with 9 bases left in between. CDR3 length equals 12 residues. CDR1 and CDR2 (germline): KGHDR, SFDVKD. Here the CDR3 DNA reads TGTGCCACCAGTGAAGGGGTAGGTGAAGCTTTCTTT. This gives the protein CATSEGVGEAFF.

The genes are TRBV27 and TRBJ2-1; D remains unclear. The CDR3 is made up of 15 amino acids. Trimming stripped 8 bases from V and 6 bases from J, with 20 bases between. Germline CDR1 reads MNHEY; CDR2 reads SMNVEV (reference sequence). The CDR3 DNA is TGTGCCAGCCTCCGCACTGGTCTTGTGAGCAATGAGCAGTTCTTC. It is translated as CASLRTGLVSNEQFF.

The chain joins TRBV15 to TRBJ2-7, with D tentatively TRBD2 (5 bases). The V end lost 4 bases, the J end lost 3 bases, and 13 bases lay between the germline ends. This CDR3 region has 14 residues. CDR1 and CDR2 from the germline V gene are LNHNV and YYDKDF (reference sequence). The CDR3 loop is CATSITGMSYEQYF. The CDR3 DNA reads TGTGCCACCAGCATAACCGGGATGAGCTACGAGCAGTACTTC.

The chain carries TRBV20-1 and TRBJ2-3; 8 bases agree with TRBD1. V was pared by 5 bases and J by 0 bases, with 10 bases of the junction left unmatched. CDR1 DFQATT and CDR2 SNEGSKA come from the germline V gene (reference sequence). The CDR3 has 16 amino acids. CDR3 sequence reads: CSAPRGDRRSTDTQYF. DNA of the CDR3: TGCAGTGCTCCTAGGGGGGACAGGCGAAGCACAGATACGCAGTATTTT.

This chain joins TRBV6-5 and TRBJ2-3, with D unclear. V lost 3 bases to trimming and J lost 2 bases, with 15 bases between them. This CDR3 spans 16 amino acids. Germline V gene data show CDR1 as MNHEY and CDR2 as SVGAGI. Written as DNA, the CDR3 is TGTGCCAGCAGTTATTCCGTTCGAGTTAACACAGATACGCAGTATTTT. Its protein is CASSYSVRVNTDTQYF.

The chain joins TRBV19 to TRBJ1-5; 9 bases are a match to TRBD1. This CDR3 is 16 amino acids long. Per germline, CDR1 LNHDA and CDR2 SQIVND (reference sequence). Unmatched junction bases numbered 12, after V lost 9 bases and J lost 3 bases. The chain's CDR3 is CASKPRTGENNQPQHF. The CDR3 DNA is TGTGCCAGCAAACCCCGGACAGGGGAGAACAATCAGCCCCAGCATTTT.

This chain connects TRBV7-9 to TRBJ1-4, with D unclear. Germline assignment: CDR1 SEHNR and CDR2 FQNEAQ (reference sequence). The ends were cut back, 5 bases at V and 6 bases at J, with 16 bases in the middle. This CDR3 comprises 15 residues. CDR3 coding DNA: TGTGCCAGCAGCCCCCTCGGGCCCGGGTATGAAAAACTGTTTTTT. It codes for CASSPLGPGYEKLFF.

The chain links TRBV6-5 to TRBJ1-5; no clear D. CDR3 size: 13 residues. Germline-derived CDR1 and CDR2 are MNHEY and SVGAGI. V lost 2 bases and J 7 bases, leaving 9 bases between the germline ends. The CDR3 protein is CASSYGWKQPQHF. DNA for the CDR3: TGTGCCAGCAGTTACGGGTGGAAACAGCCCCAGCATTTT.

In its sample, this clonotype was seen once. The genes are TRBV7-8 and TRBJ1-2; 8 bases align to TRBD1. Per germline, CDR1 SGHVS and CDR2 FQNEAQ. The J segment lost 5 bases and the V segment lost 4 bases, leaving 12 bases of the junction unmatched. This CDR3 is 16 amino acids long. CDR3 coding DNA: TGTGCCAGCAGCTCTTGGGGGGCAGGGGGCGCGTATGGCTACACCTTC. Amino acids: CASSSWGAGGAYGYTF.

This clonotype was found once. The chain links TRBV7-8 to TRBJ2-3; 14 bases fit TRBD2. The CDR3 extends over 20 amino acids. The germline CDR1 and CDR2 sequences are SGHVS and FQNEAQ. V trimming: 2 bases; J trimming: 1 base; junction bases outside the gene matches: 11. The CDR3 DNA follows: TGTGCCAGCAGCTTACGCAGCGGGACTAGCGGGAGAAGTGGCACAGATACGCAGTATTTT. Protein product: CASSLRSGTSGRSGTDTQYF.